One sample yielded the 16 T cell receptor beta chains listed below, sequenced in a study of patients and donors after allogeneic stem cell transplantation (dated by TCRdb to 2018 to 2020). Library generation was performed with RT-PCR. Sequencing was performed on a NextSeq 550. TCRdb reprocessing: public reads trimmed at Q25 with fastp, clones called with MiXCR, in-frame beta chains kept. Every entry covers one CDR3 protein and lists the most common genes and DNA from its rows. A total of some 160,000 distinct CDR3 sequences appear in this sample, about a quarter of them only once. The ten largest account for 25% to 30% of the sample. Sequences were obtained from blood, either unsorted or a sorted T cell fraction (not recorded which). These receptors all stem from a human donor who was either an allogeneic HSCT recipient or a stem cell or donor lymphocyte infusion donor (not recorded which). It is not recorded whose cells these are; they may come from a transplant donor.

A few counts support this clonotype. The chain uses TRBV9 and TRBJ2-3; 13 positions agree with TRBD2. Germline values: CDR1 SGDLS, CDR2 YYNGEE. J gave up 0 bases and V 4 bases, and 14 bases lay outside the gene matches. This CDR3 contains 20 residues. DNA for the CDR3: TGTGCCAGCAGCAGCTGGACTAGCGGGGGCCATTACACTAGCACAGATACGCAGTATTTT. This encodes CASSSWTSGGHYTSTDTQYF.

This clonotype was observed a handful of times. The chain recombines TRBV12-3 or TRBV12-4 with TRBJ1-1; maybe TRBD1 (6 bases). With 3 bases removed from V and 4 bases from J, the gap between germline ends came to 15 bases. This CDR3 contains 15 residues. CDR3 sequence (DNA): TGTGCCAGCAGTTTTAATCCGGGGGCTGTCACTGAAGCTTTCTTT. Amino acids: CASSFNPGAVTEAFF.

This clonotype was detected a few times. The chain uses TRBV7-2 and TRBJ2-3; D may be TRBD1 (5 bases). Between the trimmed V and J ends, which lost 5 bases and 2 bases, there was a span of 17 bases. This CDR3 has 16 residues. Per germline, CDR1 SGHTA and CDR2 FQGNSA. In nucleotides, the CDR3 is TGTGCCAGCAGCCTCGGATGGACACAAAACACAGATACGCAGTATTTT. As protein: CASSLGWTQNTDTQYF. Complete variable domain (other parts from reference TRBV7-2 and TRBJ2-3): GAGVSQSPSNKVTEKGKDVELRCDPISGHTALYWYRQSLGQGLEFLIYFQGNSAPDKSGLPSDRFSAERTGGSVSTLTIQRTQQEDSAVYLCASSLGWTQNTDTQYFGPGTRLTVL.

This clonotype was observed at least ten times. V is TRBV12-3 or TRBV12-4 and J is TRBJ1-1; the D gene is possibly TRBD1 (6 bases). V dropped 4 bases and J dropped 6 bases, with 12 bases sitting between them. The CDR3 covers 13 residues. CDR3: CASSSQGFSEAFF. The CDR3 coding sequence is TGTGCCAGCAGTTCCCAGGGGTTCTCTGAAGCTTTCTTT.

This clonotype was counted a few times. This rearrangement joins TRBV5-5 to TRBJ1-5; maybe TRBD1 (5 bases). The germline gives CDR1 SGHKS, CDR2 YYEKEE (reference sequence). Trimming left V 1 base short and J 1 base short, with 12 bases between. The CDR3 has 16 residues. The DNA for the CDR3 is TGTGCCAGCAGCTTGTCAGGGTATGGCAGCAATCAGCCCCAGCATTTT. Translation gives CASSLSGYGSNQPQHF.

The genes are TRBV10-3 and TRBJ2-1, with no clear D. V was trimmed by 1 base and J by 8 bases, leaving 6 bases between them. This CDR3 is 12 amino acids long. Germline-derived CDR1 and CDR2 are ENHRY and SYGVKD. DNA of the CDR3: TGTGCCATCAGTGAGTATGAGGATGAGCAGTTCTTC. It is translated as CAISEYEDEQFF.

Only a few counts were recorded for this clonotype. This rearrangement joins TRBV10-3 to TRBJ1-1; D is possibly TRBD1 (5 bases). Germline CDR1 is ENHRY and CDR2 is SYGVKD. V lost 5 bases to trimming and J lost 4 bases, with 17 bases between them. The CDR3 runs 15 residues. This CDR3 reads CAISIDTQGGTEAFF. As DNA, the CDR3 is TGTGCCATCAGTATTGATACGCAGGGTGGCACTGAAGCTTTCTTT.

This sequence joins TRBV7-8 and TRBJ1-5; TRBD1 matches at 9 bases. The CDR3 extends over 17 amino acids. J gave up 2 bases and V 5 bases, and 10 bases lay outside the gene matches. Per the germline V gene, CDR1 is SGHVS and CDR2 is FQNEAQ. The CDR3 spells CASSPKTRDRGNQPQHF. The CDR3 nucleotides read TGTGCCAGCAGCCCAAAGACCCGGGACAGGGGCAATCAGCCCCAGCATTTT. Together with reference TRBV7-8 and TRBJ1-5, the CDR3 gives the full variable domain: GAGVSQSPRYKVAKRGQDVALRCDPISGHVSLFWYQQALGQGPEFLTYFQNEAQLDKSGLPSDRFFAERPEGSVSTLKIQRTQQEDSAVYLCASSPKTRDRGNQPQHFGDGTRLSIL.

The rearrangement links TRBV7-3 to TRBJ2-5; TRBD2 might be the D (6 bases). The CDR3 has 13 amino acids. Trimming cost V 5 bases and J 3 bases, with 10 bases left between them. Looked up from germline, CDR1 is SGHTA and CDR2 is FQGTGA. The CDR3, as DNA: TGTGCCAGCAGCACGACTAGAGAAGAGACCCAGTACTTC. Amino acids: CASSTTREETQYF.

This clonotype was observed a few times. The rearrangement links TRBV25-1 to TRBJ2-7; D is perhaps TRBD1 or TRBD2 (5 bases each). Looked up from germline, CDR1 is MGHDK and CDR2 is SYGVNS. This CDR3 comprises 13 residues. V was pared by 4 bases and J by 2 bases, with 9 bases between. The CDR3 sequence is CASSGLGAYEQYF. For the CDR3, the DNA is TGTGCCAGCAGTGGCTTGGGGGCCTACGAGCAGTACTTC.

This clonotype was seen repeatedly, ten times or more. V is TRBV2 and J is TRBJ2-7; 7 bases agree with TRBD2. Germline lookup yields CDR1 SNHLY and CDR2 FYNNEI. V dropped 5 bases and J dropped 1; count of bases not matched to a gene: 5. The CDR3 length is 14 residues. The CDR3 DNA is TGTGCCAGCAGTTACGGGGGGACTTCCTACGAGCAGTACTTC. Translating gives CASSYGGTSYEQYF.

V usage is TRBV12-3 or TRBV12-4 and J usage is TRBJ2-4; D is unclear. The CDR3 consists of 13 residues. V was cut by 4 bases and J by 0 bases, with 4 bases left in between. CDR3 sequence reads: CASSWGAKNIQYF. The CDR3, as DNA: TGTGCCAGCAGTTGGGGAGCCAAAAACATTCAGTACTTC.

This clonotype was recorded a few times. CDR3 nucleotide sequence: TGTGCCAGCAGCCTTACAGGCGGTGGAAACACCATATATTTT. Translated: CASSLTGGGNTIYF. The chain employs TRBV7-2 and TRBJ1-3, with a weak D call TRBD1 (5 bases). Germline CDR1 reads SGHTA; CDR2 reads FQGNSA. This CDR3 has 14 residues. Trimming stripped 5 bases from V and 3 bases from J, with 11 bases between.

The V gene is TRBV5-1, the J gene TRBJ2-1; 9 bases fit TRBD2. CDR3 length equals 13 residues. Germline loops: CDR1 SGHRS, CDR2 YFSETQ. The V and J ends lost 1 base and 10 bases, in that order; junction bases with no gene match: 3. In DNA form, the CDR3 reads TGCGCCAGCAGCTTGATGCTAGCGGGAGAGCAGTTCTTC. Translating gives CASSLMLAGEQFF.

This clonotype has more than one count but fewer than ten. CDR3 residues: CASSPDTTGPNSPLHF. As DNA, the CDR3 is TGTGCCAGCTCACCCGACACGACAGGGCCAAATTCACCCCTCCACTTT. This chain connects TRBV18 to TRBJ1-6; 7 bases agree with TRBD1. Germline CDR1 and CDR2: KGHSH and LQKENI. J gave up 7 bases and V 3 bases, and 9 bases lay outside the gene matches. CDR3 size: 16 residues.

The chain is built from TRBV20-1 and TRBJ1-1; 11 bases are shared with TRBD1. The CDR3 length is 12 residues. CDR1 DFQATT and CDR2 SNEGSKA come from the germline V gene (reference sequence). The junction had 5 bases not matched to a gene; V was cut back by 6 bases and J by 8 bases. The CDR3 DNA is TGCAGTGCCATGGGACAGGGGGAGGAAGCTTTCTTT. Its translation is CSAMGQGEEAFF.